The entry below gives a single T cell receptor (beta chain) sequence along with its context. Its matching antigen is unknown. Constant-segment-primed 5'RACE gave TCR alpha and TCR beta cDNA libraries with sample barcodes and UMIs. MiXCR was run by TCRdb on the 5' RACE reads, yielding one entry per CDR3 protein. The sample shows about 180,000 distinct CDR3 sequences, approximately 17% of them seen only once. These data belong to a study of T-cell memory formation after mild COVID-19. Findings of the study overall: Whereas later expanders leaned CD4+, clones contracting day 15 to 85 showed a balanced CD4/CD8 makeup. SARS-CoV-2 specificity was not confirmed for second-wave clones peaking on day 37. Several responding clones turned up in pre-infection memory, indicating that cross-reactive memory may have taken part.

Trimming removed 4 bases from V and 4 bases from J, with 8 bases in between. The germline V gene has CDR1 SGDLS and CDR2 YYNGEE. The CDR3 sequence is 13 residues long. The TCR sequence derives from a young man who had mild COVID-19 (a few samples of this study predate the infection). Cell type and time point are not known. The J gene is TRBJ2-2, the V gene TRBV9; D remains ambiguous. Sequencing input: PBMCs or a T cell subset sorted from them (not recorded which). The CDR3 loop is CASSPRPTGELFF. CDR3 coding DNA: TGTGCCAGCAGCCCGAGGCCCACCGGGGAGCTGTTTTTT.